This TCR beta chain was observed in a study of T cell changes during pregnancy in multiple sclerosis. Measured with immunoSEQ multiplex PCR; TCRdb has only the in-frame clones, and not every one. This sample has 81,000 or so clones, with about 90% found just once. The CDR3 consists of 14 residues. The germline V gene encodes CDR1 MDHEN and CDR2 SYDVKM. Trimming took off 5 bases at V and 3 bases at J, with 11 bases between the two ends. The chain is built from TRBV28 and TRBJ2-1, with D perhaps TRBD1 (5 bases). The source material was PBMCs, sampled in the first trimester of pregnancy. This TCR came from a female donor in good health, serving as a control in a pregnancy study. Some clones in this sample may be carry-over from other donors' samples. The CDR3 spells CASSPSDIYNEQFF. The DNA for the CDR3 is TGTGCCAGCAGTCCCTCGGACATCTACAATGAGCAGTTCTTC. The variable domain in full, completed from reference TRBV28 and TRBJ2-1, reads DVKVTQSSRYLVKRTGEKVFLECVQDMDHENMFWYRQDPGLGLRLIYFSYDVKMKEKGDIPEGYSVSREKKERFSLILESASTNQTSMYLCASSPSDIYNEQFFGPGTRLTVL.